Below, 17 T cell receptor beta chains from the same sample are listed, as sequenced in a study of T cell changes during pregnancy in multiple sclerosis. The protocol was immunoSEQ multiplex PCR, while the TCRdb copy is restricted to in-frame clones and leaves out a portion. The table records about 72,000 clones, less than 95% of them present only once. Sample: peripheral blood, taken in the second trimester of pregnancy. All receptors derive from a female donor with multiple sclerosis, enrolled in a pregnancy study.

This chain joins TRBV5-6 and TRBJ2-1; no clear D gene. The V end lost 2 bases, the J end lost 0 bases, and 12 bases lay between the germline ends. The CDR3 contains 16 residues. Germline V lookup: CDR1 SGHDT, CDR2 YYEEEE. Here the CDR3 reads CASSFPTVNSYNEQFF. DNA for the CDR3: TGTGCCAGCAGCTTTCCCACAGTTAACTCCTACAATGAGCAGTTCTTC.

As to this clone: Its ends do not fully match the called genes, so a read error is possible. The J gene is TRBJ1-3, the V gene TRBV18; possible D gene TRBD1, 5 bases. CDR1 is KGHSH, CDR2 LQKENI, per germline. This CDR3 has 14 amino acids. The CDR3 DNA sequence: TGTGCCAGCTCGCCACCGGACAAGGGTGTTGCCATATATTTT. The encoded protein is CASSPPDKGVAIYF. The variable domain in full, completed from reference TRBV18 and TRBJ1-3, reads NAGVMQNPRHLVRRRGQEARLRCSPMKGHSHVYWYRQLPEEGLKFMVYLQKENIIDESGMPKERFSAEFPKEGPSILRIQQVVRGDSAAYFCASSPPDKGVAIYFGEGSWLTVV.

The chain recombines TRBV2 with TRBJ1-3, with D possibly TRBD1 on 5 matching bases. The CDR3 length is 14 residues. Trimming pared 8 bases from V and 1 base from J, leaving 12 bases between. The germline CDR1 and CDR2 sequences are SNHLY and FYNNEI. The CDR3 DNA reads TGTGCCAGCGCCGGGGGGAAATCTGGAAACACCATATATTTT. Amino acid sequence: CASAGGKSGNTIYF.

J is TRBJ1-5 and V is TRBV28; D might be TRBD1 (5 bases). This CDR3 is built from 13 residues. The V gene's germline CDR1 is MDHEN and CDR2 SYDVKM. Trimming took off 6 bases at V and 4 bases at J, with 10 bases between the two ends. This CDR3 reads CASRGLLNQPQHF. DNA for the CDR3: TGTGCCAGCAGGGGGCTGCTGAATCAGCCCCAGCATTTT.

V gene TRBV11-2 combines with J gene TRBJ2-2; TRBD2 aligns across 8 bases. From germline, CDR1 is SGHAT and CDR2 FQNNGV. The CDR3 consists of 18 residues. J gave up 4 bases and V 1 base, and 11 bases lay outside the gene matches. CDR3 protein: CASSLAGRGARTTGELFF. The CDR3 DNA follows: TGTGCCAGCAGCTTAGCCGGGCGGGGGGCCCGAACCACCGGGGAGCTGTTTTTT.

The chain couples TRBV7-6 to TRBJ2-1; 9 bases fit TRBD2. The CDR3 runs 16 residues. Trimming removed 3 bases from V and 4 bases from J; junction bases left unmatched: 7. Germline lookup yields CDR1 SGHVS and CDR2 FNYEAQ. The chain's CDR3 is CASSLAGGPRYNEQFF. The CDR3 DNA sequence: TGTGCCAGCAGCTTGGCGGGGGGGCCGCGGTACAATGAGCAGTTCTTC. Combining the CDR3 with reference TRBV7-6 and TRBJ2-1 gives the whole variable domain GAGVSQSPRYKVTKRGQDVALRCDPISGHVSLYWYRQALGQGPEFLTYFNYEAQQDKSGLPNDRFSAERPEGSISTLTIQRTEQRDSAMYRCASSLAGGPRYNEQFFGPGTRLTVL.

The CDR3 reads CASSFPQGAENIQYF. The CDR3 DNA reads TGTGCCAGCAGTTTTCCACAGGGGGCTGAAAACATTCAGTACTTC. V gene TRBV6-6 combines with J gene TRBJ2-4, with 9 bases aligning to TRBD1. CDR1 MNHNY and CDR2 SVGAGI come from the germline V gene (reference sequence). V lost 4 bases and J lost 5; bases outside the gene matches: 6. CDR3 size: 15 residues.

This clone was detected once. This chain connects TRBV21-1 to TRBJ2-3; the D call in the table, TRBD1, was not verified against the DNA. TRBV21-1 is given as a pseudogene. The CDR3 runs to 18 residues. This CDR3 is CASSNIPLRDSSTDTQYF. The CDR3, as DNA: TGTGCCAGCAGCAACATACCCCTCCGGGACAGTAGCACAGATACGCAGTATTTT.

The V gene is TRBV21-1, the J gene TRBJ2-7; the table calls TRBD1, which could not be checked here. TRBV21-1 is termed a pseudogene. The CDR3 length is 13 residues. The CDR3 sequence is CASGLPTGREQYF. CDR3 DNA: TGTGCCAGTGGTCTCCCGACAGGGCGGGAGCAGTACTTC.

The chain has TRBV5-4 and TRBJ1-2, with TRBD1 matching 9 bases. From germline, CDR1 is SGHNT and CDR2 YYREEE (reference sequence). CDR3 size: 14 residues. V lost 4 bases to trimming and J lost 8 bases; unmatched junction nucleotides: 9. The CDR3, as DNA: TGTGCCAGCAGCGTCCCGGGACAGGGTCGAGGCTACACCTTC. Translated, it gives CASSVPGQGRGYTF.

This chain links TRBV9 with TRBJ1-6; 9 bases are shared with TRBD1. The CDR3 is 15 amino acids. CDR1 is SGDLS, CDR2 YYNGEE, per germline. V shed 3 bases and J 9 bases; nucleotides not matched to a gene: 7. This CDR3 reads CASSAPTGGTSPLHF. The CDR3 nucleotides are TGTGCCAGCAGCGCCCCGACAGGGGGAACTTCACCCCTCCACTTT.

The chain recombines TRBV2 with TRBJ1-1; D gene unclear. Per germline, CDR1 SNHLY and CDR2 FYNNEI. The CDR3 extends over 13 amino acids. V lost 9 bases and J 5 bases, leaving 16 bases between the germline ends. The CDR3 region has the DNA TGTGCCAGTTTTCTTCGGGTTTTAACTGAAGCTTTCTTT. It translates to CASFLRVLTEAFF.

The chain is built from TRBV25-1 and TRBJ1-2, with 11 bases matching TRBD1. Germline values: CDR1 MGHDK, CDR2 SYGVNS. The CDR3 is made up of 16 amino acids. The V and J ends lost 4 bases and 7 bases, in that order; junction bases with no gene match: 11. The CDR3 loop is CASSAPGGQGASGYTF. DNA for the CDR3: TGTGCCAGCAGTGCCCCCGGCGGACAGGGGGCTTCTGGCTACACCTTC.

The rearrangement links TRBV4-3 to TRBJ1-2, with TRBD1 as a possible D gene (5 bases). The CDR3 has 12 amino acids. V was clipped by 5 bases and J by 5 bases, with 9 bases between them. Per germline, CDR1 LGHNA and CDR2 YSLEER. CDR3 sequence: CASSFPGYGYTF. The CDR3 DNA reads as TGCGCCAGCAGCTTTCCAGGGTATGGCTACACCTTC.

This clone is termed medium-sized. The V call is TRBV6-4, the J call TRBJ2-1; TRBD2 matches at 13 bases. The V gene end was trimmed by 3 bases and the J gene end by 7 bases; junction bases not matched to a gene: 3. The germline V gene encodes CDR1 MRHNA and CDR2 SNTAGT. This CDR3 region has 15 residues. CDR3 residues: CASSELAGGPNEQFF. The CDR3 DNA follows: TGTGCCAGCAGTGAACTAGCGGGGGGGCCAAATGAGCAGTTCTTC.

The chain recombines TRBV13 with TRBJ2-4, with 8 bases lining up with TRBD1. The V gene's germline CDR1 is PRHDT and CDR2 FYEKMQ (reference sequence). The CDR3 loop spans 15 amino acids. Trimming cost V 4 bases and J 2 bases; bases outside gene matches: 4. The CDR3 nucleotides read TGTGCCAGCAGCTACAGGGGGGAGTCCAAAAACATTCAGTACTTC. Protein product: CASSYRGESKNIQYF.

The V gene is TRBV11-2, the J gene TRBJ2-7; D gene ambiguous. This CDR3 region has 13 residues. Germline CDR1 is SGHAT and CDR2 is FQNNGV. V was pared by 6 bases and J by 5 bases, with 14 bases between. The DNA of the CDR3 is TGTGCCAGCAGATATCTTACAAAAGACGAGCAGTACTTC. It codes for CASRYLTKDEQYF. Full variable domain (missing parts from reference TRBV11-2 and TRBJ2-7): EAGVAQSPRYKIIEKRQSVAFWCNPISGHATLYWYQQILGQGPKLLIQFQNNGVVDDSQLPKDRFSAERLKGVDSTLKIQPAKLEDSAVYLCASRYLTKDEQYFGPGTRLTVT.